This paragraph reports one T cell receptor (beta chain). This sample was taken from a study of T-cell memory formation after mild COVID-19. TCRdb called the 5' RACE reads again in MiXCR, with one record for every CDR3 protein. This sample has 150,000 to 200,000 distinct CDR3 sequences, with 16% found just once. The trim removed 4 bases at V and 5 bases at J, leaving 12 bases unmatched. In germline, CDR1 is LGHNA, CDR2 YSLEER. The CDR3 is 17 amino acids. The sample comprised PBMCs or a T cell subset sorted from them (not recorded which). The source is an adult woman who had mild COVID-19 (a few samples of this study predate the infection). Cell type and time point are not known. The chain is built from TRBV4-3 and TRBJ2-5; 11 bases line up with TRBD2. The CDR3 loop reads CASSPTDASGRRETQYF. Here the CDR3 DNA reads TGCGCCAGCAGCCCCACCGATGCTAGCGGGAGGAGGGAGACCCAGTACTTC.